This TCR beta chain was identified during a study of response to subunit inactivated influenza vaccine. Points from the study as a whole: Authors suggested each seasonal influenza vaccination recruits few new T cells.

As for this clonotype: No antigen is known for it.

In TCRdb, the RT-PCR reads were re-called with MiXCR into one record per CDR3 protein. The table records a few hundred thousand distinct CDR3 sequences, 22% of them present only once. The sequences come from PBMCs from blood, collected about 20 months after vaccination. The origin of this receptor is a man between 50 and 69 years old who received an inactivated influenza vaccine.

The CDR3: CASSLDDRFNQPQHF. CDR3 DNA sequence: TGCGCCAGCAGCTTGGACGACAGGTTCAATCAGCCCCAGCATTTT. V usage is TRBV5-1 and J usage is TRBJ1-5; possible D gene TRBD1, 6 bases. Germline CDR1 reads SGHRS; CDR2 reads YFSETQ. This CDR3 spans 15 amino acids. Trimming shortened V by 0 bases and J by 3 bases, and 10 bases separated the two germline ends.